The present T cell receptor (beta chain) was sequenced within a study of T cell repertoires in cytomegalovirus infection (dated by TCRdb to the late 2010s). About the investigation overall: Because public TCR beta signatures pointed to carriage of CMV infection together with the matching HLA type, the HLA type of each donor mattered for the analysis.

CDR1 and CDR2 are drawn from the germline V gene: LGHNA, YSLEER. From the cysteine up to the phenylalanine, the CDR3 has a length of 15 residues. The entry retains the CDR3 DNA only, 45 bases that are in frame from base 1. Cut back by 4 bases and 0 bases, the V and J ends lie 10 bases apart. Here is what the overall study found, with its caveats: Cumulative frequency of public TCR beta family members discriminated carriers of CMV infection plus the relevant HLA type in this cohort and an independent approximately 360-donor cohort. In the ex vivo response, HLA-C-restricted CMV-specific TCR beta clonotypes were dominant, and in two of eight donors the single most frequent clonotype came from this HLA-C-restricted group.

For sequencing, an Illumina HiSeq 1500 was employed. TCRdb reprocessed the public reads (quality trimming at Q25 with fastp, clone calling with MiXCR) and kept in-frame beta chains. CDR3 protein duplicates are merged, each entry listing the most common genes and DNA. Within this sample are roughly 640,000 distinct CDR3 sequences, with around 24% of them counted one time only. 8% of the sample comes from the top ten. This clonotype was counted at least ten times. It has no known antigen specificity. No qualities accompany the bases; no much larger clone lies one base away. The V and J genes are TRBV4-3 and TRBJ2-1; the D gene identity is not certain. The sequence was collected from a human donor in good health (CMV status not recorded). Some clones in this sample may be carry-over from other donors' samples. Sequencing was carried out using CD8+ T cells from PBMCs. The DNA sequence is as follows: TGCGCCAGCAGCCCTTTAGGGAACTCCTACAATGAGCAGTTCTTC. Translated, this is CASSPLGNSYNEQFF.